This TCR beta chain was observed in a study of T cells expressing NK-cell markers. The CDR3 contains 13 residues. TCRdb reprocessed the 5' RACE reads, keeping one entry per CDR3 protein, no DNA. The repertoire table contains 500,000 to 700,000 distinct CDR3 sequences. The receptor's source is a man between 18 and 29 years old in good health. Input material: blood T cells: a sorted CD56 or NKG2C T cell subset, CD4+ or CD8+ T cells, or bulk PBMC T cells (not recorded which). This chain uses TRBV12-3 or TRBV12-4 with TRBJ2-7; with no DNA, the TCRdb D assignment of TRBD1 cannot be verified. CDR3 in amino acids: CASSQQPLYEQYF.